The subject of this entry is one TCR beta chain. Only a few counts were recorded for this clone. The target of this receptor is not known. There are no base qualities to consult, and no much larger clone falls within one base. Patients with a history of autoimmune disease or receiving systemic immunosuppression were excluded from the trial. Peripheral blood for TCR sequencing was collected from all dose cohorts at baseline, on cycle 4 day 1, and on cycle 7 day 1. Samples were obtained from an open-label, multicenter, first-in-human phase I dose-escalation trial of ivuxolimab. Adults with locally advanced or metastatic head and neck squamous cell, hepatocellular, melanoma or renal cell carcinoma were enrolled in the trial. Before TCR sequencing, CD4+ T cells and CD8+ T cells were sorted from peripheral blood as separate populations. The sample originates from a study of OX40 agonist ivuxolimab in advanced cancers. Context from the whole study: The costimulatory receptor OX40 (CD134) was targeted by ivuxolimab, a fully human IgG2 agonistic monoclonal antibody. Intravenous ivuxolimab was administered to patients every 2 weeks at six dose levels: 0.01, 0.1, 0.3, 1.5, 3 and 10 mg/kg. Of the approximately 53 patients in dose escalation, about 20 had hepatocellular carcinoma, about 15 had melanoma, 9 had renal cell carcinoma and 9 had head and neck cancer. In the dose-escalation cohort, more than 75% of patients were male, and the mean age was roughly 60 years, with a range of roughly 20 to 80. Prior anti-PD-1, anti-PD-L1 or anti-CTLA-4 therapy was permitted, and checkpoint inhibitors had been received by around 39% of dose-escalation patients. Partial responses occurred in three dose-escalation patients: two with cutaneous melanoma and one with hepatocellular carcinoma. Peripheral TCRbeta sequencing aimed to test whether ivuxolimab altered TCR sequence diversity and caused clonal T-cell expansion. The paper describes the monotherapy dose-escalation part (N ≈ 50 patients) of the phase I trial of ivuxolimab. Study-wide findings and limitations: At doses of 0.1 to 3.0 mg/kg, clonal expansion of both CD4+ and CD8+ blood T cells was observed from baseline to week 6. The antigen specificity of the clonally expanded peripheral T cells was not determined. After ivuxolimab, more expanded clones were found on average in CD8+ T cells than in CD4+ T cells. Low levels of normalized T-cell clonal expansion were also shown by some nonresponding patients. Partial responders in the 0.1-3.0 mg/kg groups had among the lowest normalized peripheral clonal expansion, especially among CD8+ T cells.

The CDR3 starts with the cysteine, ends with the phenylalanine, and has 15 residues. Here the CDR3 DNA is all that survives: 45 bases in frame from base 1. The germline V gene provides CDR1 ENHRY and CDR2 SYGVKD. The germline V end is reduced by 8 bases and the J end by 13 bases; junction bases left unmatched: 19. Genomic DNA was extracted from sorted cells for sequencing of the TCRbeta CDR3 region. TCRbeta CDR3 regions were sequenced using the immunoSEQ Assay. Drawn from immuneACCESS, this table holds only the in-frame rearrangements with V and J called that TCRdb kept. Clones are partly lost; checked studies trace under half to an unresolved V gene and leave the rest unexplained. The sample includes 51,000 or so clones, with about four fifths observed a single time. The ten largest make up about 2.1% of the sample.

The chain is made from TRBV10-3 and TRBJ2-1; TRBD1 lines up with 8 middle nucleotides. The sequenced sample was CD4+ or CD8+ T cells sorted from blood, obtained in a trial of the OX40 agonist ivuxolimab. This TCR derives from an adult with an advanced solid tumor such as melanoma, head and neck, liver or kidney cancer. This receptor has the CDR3 CAIASEADRGPRQFF. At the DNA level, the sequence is TGTGCCATCGCGAGTGAGGCAGACAGGGGACCCAGACAGTTCTTC.